This entry features one TCR beta chain sequence. These data originate in a study of T cells after yellow fever vaccination. TCRdb processed the 5' RACE reads anew with MiXCR; each CDR3 protein has one entry. The sample consists of fewer than 90,000 distinct CDR3 sequences, about 6.6% of them appearing once. The receptor was derived from a man between 18 and 29 years old who received the YFV17D yellow fever vaccine. The sequencing used CD8+ T cells sorted from PBMCs, collected about 5 days after the first yellow fever vaccination.

The CDR3 DNA is TGTGCCAGCAGTTTCTTGGGCCAACACGAGCAGTACTTC. Translation: CASSFLGQHEQYF. V and J are TRBV6-5 and TRBJ2-7; no reliable D call. The length of the CDR3 is 13 residues. V lost 4 bases and J lost 5, with 12 bases in between. Looked up from germline, CDR1 is MNHEY and CDR2 is SVGAGI.